Listed below are T cell receptor beta chains from one sample, sequenced in a study of human thymus T cells. Some clones are missing from TCRdb's copy, which holds only in-frame ones; the method was immunoSEQ multiplex PCR. The table records 54,000 or so clones, over 85% of them present only once. Sequenced input: blood. The receptors come from a boy younger than two with a congenital heart defect but otherwise immunologically healthy. The CDR3 runs from the conserved cysteine through the conserved F or W.

cdr3_length v_call cdr3_aa
14 TRBV30 CAWSLDSSAYGYTF
13 TRBV5-4 CASSPRSNTEAFF
16 TRBV5-1 CASSFPGGGLSYEQYF
15 TRBV10-3 CAIRGTSGNTGELFF
16 TRBV1 CTSSRGLAGGEETQYF
14 TRBV5-6 CASSFLDRAHGYTF
12 TRBV11-2 CASSLTFREQFF
12 TRBV30 CAWSVRGFEQFF
13 TRBV27 CASSFQGGHGYTF
20 TRBV5-1 CASSSLTSGGLPSSYNEQFF
17 TRBV4-1 CASSQPLAGWLRDTQYF
14 TRBV10-3 CAISVGLGQETQYF
14 TRBV27 CASSSSGPMHEQYF
16 TRBV5-1 CASSRGANEIHEKLFF
16 TRBV27 CASSLSVQGSYNEQFF
13 TRBV5-4 CASSLGVGDTQYF
14 TRBV5-1 CASSSLQGRETQYF
17 TRBV4-2 CASSQEGTSGVYNEQFF
17 TRBV10-3 CAISERADGIPYNEQFF
20 TRBV6-4 CASSERLFWETNRANYGYTF
15 TRBV19 CASSPGTGAYNEQFF
15 TRBV4-2 CASSQDVSEYNEQFF
13 TRBV28 CASSSGGHYGYTF
14 TRBV4-1 CASSLRGLGYEQYF
15 TRBV19 CASSIGTGDNEKLFF
19 TRBV28 CASSCPNQGLLCPTDTQYF
11 TRBV20-1 CSARTYNEQFF
14 TRBV2 CASSEGDSNQPQHF
16 TRBV7-7 CASSLEATPNTGELFF
14 TRBV2 CASTPPRVDTEAFF
13 TRBV2 CASSDTPNYGYTF
17 TRBV15 CATSRGVAGAYGETQYF
16 TRBV7-9 CASSLARGGGIYGYTF
15 TRBV4-3 CASSQELTHTDTQYF
15 TRBV15 CATSRDSGSTDTQYF